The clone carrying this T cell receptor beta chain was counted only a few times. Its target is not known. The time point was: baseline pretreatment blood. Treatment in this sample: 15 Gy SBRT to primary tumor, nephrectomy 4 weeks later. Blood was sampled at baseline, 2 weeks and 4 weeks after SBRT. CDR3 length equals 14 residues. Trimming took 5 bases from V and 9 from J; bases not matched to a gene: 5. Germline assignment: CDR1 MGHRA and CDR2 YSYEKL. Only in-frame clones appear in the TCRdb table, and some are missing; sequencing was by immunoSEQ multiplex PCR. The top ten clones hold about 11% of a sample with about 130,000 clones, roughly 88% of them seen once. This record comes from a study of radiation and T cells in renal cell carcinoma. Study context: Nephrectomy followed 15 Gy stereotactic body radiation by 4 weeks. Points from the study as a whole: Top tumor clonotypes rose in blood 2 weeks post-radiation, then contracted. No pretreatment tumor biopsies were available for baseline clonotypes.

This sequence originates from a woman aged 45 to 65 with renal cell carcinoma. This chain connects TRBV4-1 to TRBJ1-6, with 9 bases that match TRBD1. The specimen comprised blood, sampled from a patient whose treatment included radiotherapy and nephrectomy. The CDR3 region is CASSYGQGSSPLHF. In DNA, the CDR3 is TGCGCCAGCAGCTACGGACAGGGGAGTTCACCCCTCCACTTT.